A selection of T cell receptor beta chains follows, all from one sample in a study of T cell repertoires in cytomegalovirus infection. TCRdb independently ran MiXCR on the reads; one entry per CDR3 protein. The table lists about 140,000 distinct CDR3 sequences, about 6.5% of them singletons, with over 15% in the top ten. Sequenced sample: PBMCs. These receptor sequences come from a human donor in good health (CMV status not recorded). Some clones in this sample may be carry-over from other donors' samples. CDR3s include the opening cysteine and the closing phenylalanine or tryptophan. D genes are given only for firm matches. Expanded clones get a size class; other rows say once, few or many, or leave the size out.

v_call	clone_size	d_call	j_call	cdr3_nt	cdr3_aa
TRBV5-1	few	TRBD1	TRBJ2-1	TGCGCCAGCAGCTCGACAGGGGTATGGTCCTACAATGAGCAGTTCTTC	CASSSTGVWSYNEQFF
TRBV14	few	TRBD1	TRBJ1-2	TGTGCCAGCAGCCAAGGAAGGGACAGGGCCCGCTATGGCTACACCTTC	CASSQGRDRARYGYTF
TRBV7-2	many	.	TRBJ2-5	TGTGCCAGCAGCCCAGGGACTCGTCAGGAGACCCAGTACTTC	CASSPGTRQETQYF
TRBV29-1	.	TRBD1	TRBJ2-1	TGCAGCGTTGACGGGACAGGGATAGTGGATGAGCAGTTCTTC	CSVDGTGIVDEQFF
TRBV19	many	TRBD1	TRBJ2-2	TGTGCCAGTAGTACCTACAGGGGGTTCTCCAGGAACACCGGGGAGCTGTTTTTT	CASSTYRGFSRNTGELFF
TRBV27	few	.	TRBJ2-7	TGTGCCAGCAGTTTAAATACCGGCAGGGACTACGAGCAGTACTTC	CASSLNTGRDYEQYF
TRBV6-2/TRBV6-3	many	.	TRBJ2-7	TGTGCCAGCAGCTCGATTTGGATCTCCTACGAGCAGTACTTC	CASSSIWISYEQYF
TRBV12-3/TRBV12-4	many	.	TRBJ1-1	TGTGCCAGCAGCAGACGGTGGAACACTGAAGCTTTCTTT	CASSRRWNTEAFF
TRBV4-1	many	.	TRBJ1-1	TGCGCCAGCAGCCGAACGGTGGCGAGGGGTCGCACTGAAGCTTTCTTT	CASSRTVARGRTEAFF
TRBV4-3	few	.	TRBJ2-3	TGCGCCAGCAGCCAAGATCTACAAGGCACAGATACGCAGTATTTT	CASSQDLQGTDTQYF
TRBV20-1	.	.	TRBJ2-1	TGCAGTGGCGGAGGCTTTAGGTACAATGAGCAGTTCTTC	CSGGGFRYNEQFF
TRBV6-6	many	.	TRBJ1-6	TGTGCCAGCAGTTACTCGGGGCCGGCGGCTCCCTATAATTCACCCCTCCACTTT	CASSYSGPAAPYNSPLHF
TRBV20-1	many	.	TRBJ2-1	TGCAGTGCTTCAAGCGGCCGAAGCTCCTACAATGAGCAGTTCTTC	CSASSGRSSYNEQFF
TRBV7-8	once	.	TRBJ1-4	TGTGCCAGCAGCTTAGAAGGGGCTCGTGAAAAACTGTTTTTT	CASSLEGAREKLFF
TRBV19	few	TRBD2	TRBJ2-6	TGTGCCAGTACCCCTATGGGGGGGGGTTCCTCTGGGGCCAACGTCCTGACTTTC	CASTPMGGGSSGANVLTF
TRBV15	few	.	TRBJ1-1	TGTGCCACCAGCAGAGAGGCAGCTTTGGGCACTGAAGCTTTCTTT	CATSREAALGTEAFF
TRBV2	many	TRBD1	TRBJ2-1	TGTGCCAGCAGTGCCCCCGAGGGACAGGGCTACAATGAGCAGTTCTTC	CASSAPEGQGYNEQFF
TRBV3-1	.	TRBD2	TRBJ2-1	TGTGCCACCCGGCGGGAGGGAGTCTACAATGAGCAGTTCTTC	CATRREGVYNEQFF
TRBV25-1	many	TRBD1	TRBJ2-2	TGTGCCAGCAGTGACGGGACAGGGGGCGACACCGGGGAGCTGTTTTTT	CASSDGTGGDTGELFF
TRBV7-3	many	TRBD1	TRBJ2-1	TGTGCCAGCAGCCCATATAAACAGGGGTCCTACAATGAGCAGTTCTTC	CASSPYKQGSYNEQFF
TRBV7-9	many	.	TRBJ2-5	TGTGCCAGCAGCAGAGGGATTGAGACCCAGTACTTC	CASSRGIETQYF
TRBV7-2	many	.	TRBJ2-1	TGTGCCAGCAGCGTATCTGGGGGTCCCAGCTCCTACAATGAGCAGTTCTTC	CASSVSGGPSSYNEQFF
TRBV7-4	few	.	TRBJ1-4	TGTGCCAGCAGCTTAAGGGAGAATGAAAAACTGTTTTTT	CASSLRENEKLFF
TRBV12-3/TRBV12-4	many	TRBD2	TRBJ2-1	TGTGCCAGCAGTCCCATAGCGGGGCCGAGCTCCTACAATGAGCAGTTCTTC	CASSPIAGPSSYNEQFF
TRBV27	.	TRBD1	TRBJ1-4	TGTGCCAGCAGTGCCAACAGGGGACGGGATGAAAAACTGTTTTTT	CASSANRGRDEKLFF
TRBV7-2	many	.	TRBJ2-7	TGTGCCAGCAGCCTGACGGGGAATACCTACGAGCAGTACTTC	CASSLTGNTYEQYF
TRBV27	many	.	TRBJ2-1	TGTGCCAGCAGTTTATATACAGGGAGCTCCTACAATGAGCAGTTCTTC	CASSLYTGSSYNEQFF
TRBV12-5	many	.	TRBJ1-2	TGTGCTAGTGGTTTGGACCCGGGGTTCGGTGGCTACACCTTC	CASGLDPGFGGYTF
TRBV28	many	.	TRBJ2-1	TGTGCCAGCATCGGAGGGGGTACCCATGAGCAGTTCTTC	CASIGGGTHEQFF
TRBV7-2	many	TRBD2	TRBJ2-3	TGTGCCAGCAGCGCGTTCGTTACTAGCGGGGTTCCCACAGATACGCAGTATTTT	CASSAFVTSGVPTDTQYF
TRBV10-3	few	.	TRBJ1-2	TGTGCCATCGGTCTCAAGATGCTGAATGGCTACACCTTC	CAIGLKMLNGYTF
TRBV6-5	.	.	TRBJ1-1	TGTGCCAGCACCCCCAGCTGGGTAGGGGACACTGAAGCTTTCTTT	CASTPSWVGDTEAFF
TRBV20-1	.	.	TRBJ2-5	TGCAGTGCCGCTCTCCCCCGAATAGGGCTTGAGACCCAGTACTTC	CSAALPRIGLETQYF
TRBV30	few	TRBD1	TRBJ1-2	TGTGCCTGGAGTGCAACAGGGGGAAGTAACTATGGCTACACCTTC	CAWSATGGSNYGYTF
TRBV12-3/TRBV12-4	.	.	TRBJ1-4	TGTGCCAGCAGCGGGATGGGCGGTGAAAAACTGTTTTTT	CASSGMGGEKLFF
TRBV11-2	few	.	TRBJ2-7	TGTGCCAGCAGCACCAACTCGGGGGGCATAATCTACGAGCAGTACTTC	CASSTNSGGIIYEQYF
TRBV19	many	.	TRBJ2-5	TGTGCCAGTAGTAGAAGGGGCGAAGAGACCCAGTACTTC	CASSRRGEETQYF
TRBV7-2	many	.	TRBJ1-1	TGTGCCAGCAGCTTAGTAGCAAAGGCTGAAGCTTTCTTT	CASSLVAKAEAFF
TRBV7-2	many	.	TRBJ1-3	TGTGCCAGCAGCTTAGTGGCAGGGGCTGGAAACACCATATATTTT	CASSLVAGAGNTIYF
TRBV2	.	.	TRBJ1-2	TGTGCCAGCCTGGGGCAGGCGCTTAACTATGGCTACACCTTC	CASLGQALNYGYTF
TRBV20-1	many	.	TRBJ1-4	TGCAGTGCTAGGGAGGTTGAAAAACTGTTTTTT	CSAREVEKLFF
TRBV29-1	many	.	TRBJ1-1	TGCAGCGCCGGCGGGGGCAAGGAAACTGAAGCTTTCTTT	CSAGGGKETEAFF
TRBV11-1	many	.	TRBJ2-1	TGTGCCAGCAGCTTCGAGGGAGGAAGCTACAATGAGCAGTTCTTC	CASSFEGGSYNEQFF